The 2 T cell receptor beta chains given below trace back to one sample, sequenced in a study of post-analysis software for immune sequencing data. Antigens for these TCRs are unknown. Unique-molecular-identifier-tagged TCR beta cDNA libraries were used. MiXCR, applied by TCRdb to the PCR reads, yields one record per CDR3 protein. The sample yields hundreds of thousands of distinct CDR3 sequences, roughly 27% seen once. Study findings and constraints: Elevated frequency relative to controls characterized four or five TRBV segments in patients, TRBV5-6, TRBV5-1 and TRBV20-1 among them.

The source material was blood. Receptors originate from a girl aged 5-17 years with multiple sclerosis.

About this clonotype itself: Mismatch with germline at one junction end may stem from a read error. The chain recombines TRBV28 with TRBJ2-5; D uncertain. The CDR3 length is 13 residues. Germline loops: CDR1 MDHEN, CDR2 SYDVKM. For the CDR3, the DNA is TGTGCCAGCAGTTTACTTGACCAGGAGACCCAGTACTTC. It codes for CASSLLDQETQYF.

V gene TRBV4-3 combines with J gene TRBJ1-4, with no clear D. CDR1 LGHNA and CDR2 YSLEER come from the germline V gene. The CDR3 sequence is 14 residues long. Trimming pared 4 bases from V and 10 bases from J, leaving 16 bases between. CDR3 sequence reads: CASSPASTGRKLFF. The CDR3 DNA sequence: TGCGCCAGCAGCCCAGCTTCGACGGGCCGAAAACTGTTTTTT.